This T cell receptor (beta chain) was obtained from a study (dated by TCRdb to the mid-2010s). A note on the overall study: The study set out to test whether tumor-infiltrating Tregs in breast cancer get recruited from blood Tregs or are instead converted in situ from other CD4+ T cell subsets.

CD4+CD25+CD127-/low cells were isolated as Tregs. Tregs, naive and memory CD4+ T cells from tumor, blood and ipsilateral draining lymph nodes of a handful of breast cancer patients underwent full-length TCR alpha and beta sequencing. Ficoll density gradient centrifugation was used to isolate mononuclear cells from either lymph nodes or roughly 50 ml of peripheral blood. A purity exceeding 90% was confirmed by FACS for the sorted cell populations. Full-length TCR variable regions were amplified by 5' RACE PCR with constant-region reverse primers, and semi-nested PCR with Nested Universal Primer A was subsequently performed. Using the ReliaPrep RNA Cell Miniprep System, total RNA was extracted, and the SMARTer RACE 5'/3' Kit was then used to reverse transcribe the RNA into 5'RACE-ready cDNA. Multiplex adaptors were used to barcode the full-length TCR alpha and beta libraries, which were then sequenced on an Illumina MiSeq. On the study's bioinformatics: For each of nine subset-tissue groups, sequencing data from the five patients were pooled, and the groups were then compared using unsupervised clustering of TCR gene usage. Repertoire similarity was calculated with the Morisita-Horn index, weighting shared sequences by their contribution to each repertoire. TCRdb redid the processing of the public reads, applying fastp at Q25 and MiXCR, and retained in-frame beta chains. Every distinct CDR3 protein forms one entry, paired with its most common genes and DNA. For this entry, the V and J calls and clone size follow TCRdb and not the study's own pipeline. For this sample the table gives roughly 42,000 distinct CDR3 sequences, of which 20% to 25% were detected only once. Just over 4% of the sample comes from the top ten.

Of note for this clonotype: The antigen it binds to is not known. A read error may be the cause here, since a much bigger clone is one base away.

The paper's findings and limits, for the study overall: Tumor-infiltrating Treg TCR alpha and beta sequences overlapped most with tumor naive CD4+ T cells, then with blood naive CD4+ T cells. Rather than covering whole repertoires, validation in the larger cohort was restricted to a single TCR beta V-J rearrangement. Tumor memory CD4+ T cell TCR gene usage clustered with blood and lymph node memory CD4+ cells and lymph node naive CD4+ cells.

The receptor's source is a female donor with breast cancer. Input material: Tregs sorted from blood.

The sequenced DNA: TGCAGCTTCACGGGGAGCACTGAAGCTTTCTTT. It is translated as CSFTGSTEAFF. The chain links TRBV29-1 with TRBJ1-1, with the D gene uncertain. The germline V gene provides CDR1 SQVTM and CDR2 ANQGSEA. Counted from cysteine to phenylalanine, this CDR3 has 11 amino acids. The retained sequence is limited to the CDR3, 33 bases, with the frame set at the first base. V loses 8 bases, J loses 4 bases, and the germline ends lie 11 bases apart.